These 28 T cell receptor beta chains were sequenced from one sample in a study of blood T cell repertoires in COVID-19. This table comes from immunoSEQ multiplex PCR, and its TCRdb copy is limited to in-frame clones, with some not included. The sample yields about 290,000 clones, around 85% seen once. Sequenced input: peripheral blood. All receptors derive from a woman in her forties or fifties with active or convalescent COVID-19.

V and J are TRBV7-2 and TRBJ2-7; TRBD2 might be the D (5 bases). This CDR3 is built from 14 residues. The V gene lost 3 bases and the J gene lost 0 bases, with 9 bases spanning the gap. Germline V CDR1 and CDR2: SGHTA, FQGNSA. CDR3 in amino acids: CASSFPGYSYEQYF. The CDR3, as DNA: TGTGCCAGCAGCTTTCCGGGGTACTCCTACGAGCAGTACTTC.

The CDR3, as DNA: TGTGCCAGCAGCCTGGCGGGAGCCTCTCCCTTGAATACGCAGTATTTT. It is translated as CASSLAGASPLNTQYF. J is TRBJ2-3 and V is TRBV13; TRBD2 aligns across 7 bases. The CDR3 extends over 16 amino acids. CDR1 is PRHDT, CDR2 FYEKMQ, per germline (reference sequence). The V segment lost 5 bases and the J segment 7 bases; nucleotides outside the gene matches: 15.

The CDR3 here is CASSPGYGYTF. CDR3 sequence (DNA): TGTGCCAGTAGTCCCGGGTATGGCTACACCTTC. V usage is TRBV19 and J usage is TRBJ1-2; D unclear. This CDR3 region has 11 residues. CDR1 is LNHDA and CDR2 is SQIVND in the germline V gene (reference sequence). V gave up 5 bases and J gave up 5 bases, with 6 bases separating them.

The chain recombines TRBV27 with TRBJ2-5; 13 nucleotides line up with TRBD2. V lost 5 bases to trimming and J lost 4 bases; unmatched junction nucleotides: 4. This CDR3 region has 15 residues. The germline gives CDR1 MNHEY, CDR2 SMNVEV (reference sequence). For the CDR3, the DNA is TGTGCCAGCAGTCCGGGGACTAGCGGGATAGAGACCCAGTACTTC. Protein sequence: CASSPGTSGIETQYF.

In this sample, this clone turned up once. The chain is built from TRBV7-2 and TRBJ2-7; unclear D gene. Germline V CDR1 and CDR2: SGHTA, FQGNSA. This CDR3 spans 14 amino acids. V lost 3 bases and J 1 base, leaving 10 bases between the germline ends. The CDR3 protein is CASSFAAVSYEQYF. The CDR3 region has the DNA TGTGCCAGCAGCTTTGCCGCGGTTTCCTACGAGCAGTACTTC.

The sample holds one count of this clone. Written as DNA, the CDR3 is TGTGCCAGCAGCGCTGAAGAGGGTCAGCCCCAGCATTTT. Translated, it gives CASSAEEGQPQHF. J is TRBJ1-5 and V is TRBV6-5; the D is unclear. Per the germline V gene, CDR1 is MNHEY and CDR2 is SVGAGI. V lost 6 bases to trimming and J lost 6 bases, with 12 bases between them. The CDR3 is 13 residues long.

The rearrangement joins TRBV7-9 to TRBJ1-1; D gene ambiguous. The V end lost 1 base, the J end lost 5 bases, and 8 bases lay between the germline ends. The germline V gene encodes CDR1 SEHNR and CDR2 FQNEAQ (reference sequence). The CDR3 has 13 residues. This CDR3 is CASSLGLETEAFF. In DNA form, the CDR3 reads TGTGCCAGCAGCTTAGGATTAGAGACTGAAGCTTTCTTT. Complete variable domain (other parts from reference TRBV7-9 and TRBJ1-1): DTGVSQNPRHKITKRGQNVTFRCDPISEHNRLYWYRQTLGQGPEFLTYFQNEAQLEKSRLLSDRFSAERPKGSFSTLEIQRTEQGDSAMYLCASSLGLETEAFFGQGTRLTVV.

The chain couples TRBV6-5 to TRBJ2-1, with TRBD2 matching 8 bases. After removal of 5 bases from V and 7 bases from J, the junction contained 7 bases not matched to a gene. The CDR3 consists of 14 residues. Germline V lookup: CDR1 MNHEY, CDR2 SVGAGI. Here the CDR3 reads CASSRTSSSNEQFF. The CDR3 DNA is TGTGCCAGCAGTAGGACTAGCTCAAGTAATGAGCAGTTCTTC.

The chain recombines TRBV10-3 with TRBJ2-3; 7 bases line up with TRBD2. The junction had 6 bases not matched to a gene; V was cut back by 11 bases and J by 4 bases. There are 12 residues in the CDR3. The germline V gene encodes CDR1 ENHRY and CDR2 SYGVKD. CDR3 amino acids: CAAGLEPDTQYF. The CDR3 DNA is TGTGCCGCCGGACTAGAACCAGATACGCAGTATTTT.

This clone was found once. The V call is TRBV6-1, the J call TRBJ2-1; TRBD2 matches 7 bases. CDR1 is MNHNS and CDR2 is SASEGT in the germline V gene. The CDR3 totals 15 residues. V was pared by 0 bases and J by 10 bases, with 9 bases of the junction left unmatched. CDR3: CASSEAGTMGREQFF. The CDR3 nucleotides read TGTGCCAGCAGTGAAGCAGGGACTATGGGGAGAGAGCAGTTCTTC.

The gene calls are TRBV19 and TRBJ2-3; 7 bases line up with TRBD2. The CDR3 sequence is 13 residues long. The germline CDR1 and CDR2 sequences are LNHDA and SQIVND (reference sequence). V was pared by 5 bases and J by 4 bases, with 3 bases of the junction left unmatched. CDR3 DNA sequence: TGTGCCAGTAGTCCCCGGGGGGCAGATACGCAGTATTTT. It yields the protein CASSPRGADTQYF.

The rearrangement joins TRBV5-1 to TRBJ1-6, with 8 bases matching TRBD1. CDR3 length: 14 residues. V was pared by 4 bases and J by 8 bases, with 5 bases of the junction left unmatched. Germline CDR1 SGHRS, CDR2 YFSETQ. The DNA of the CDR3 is TGCGCCAGCAGCCAGGGGGCGAATGATTCACCCCTCCACTTT. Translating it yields CASSQGANDSPLHF.

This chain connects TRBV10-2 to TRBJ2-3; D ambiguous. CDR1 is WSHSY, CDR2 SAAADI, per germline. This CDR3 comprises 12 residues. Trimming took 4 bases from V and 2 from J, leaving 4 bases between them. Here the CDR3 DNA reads TGCGCCAGCAGTGCAAACACAGATACGCAGTATTTT. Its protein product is CASSANTDTQYF.

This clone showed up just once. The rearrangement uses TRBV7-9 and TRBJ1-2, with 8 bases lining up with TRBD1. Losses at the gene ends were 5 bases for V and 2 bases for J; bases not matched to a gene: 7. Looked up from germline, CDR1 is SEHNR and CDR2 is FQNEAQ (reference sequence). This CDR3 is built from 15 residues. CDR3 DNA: TGTGCCAGCAGCCCGGGACAGGAACTCAACTATGGCTACACCTTC. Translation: CASSPGQELNYGYTF.

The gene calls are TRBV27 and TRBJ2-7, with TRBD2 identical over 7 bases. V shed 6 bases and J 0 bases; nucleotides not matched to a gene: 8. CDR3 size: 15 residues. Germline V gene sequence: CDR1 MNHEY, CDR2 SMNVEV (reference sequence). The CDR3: CASRQAGLRSYEQYF. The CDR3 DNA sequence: TGTGCCAGCAGGCAAGCGGGACTACGCTCCTACGAGCAGTACTTC.

The CDR3 region is CASSSGLAGGTLNYEQYF. DNA for the CDR3: TGCGCCAGCAGCTCCGGACTAGCGGGAGGGACATTGAACTACGAGCAGTACTTC. The genes are TRBV5-1 and TRBJ2-7, with 15 bases that match TRBD2. The CDR3 is made up of 18 amino acids. Germline CDR1 SGHRS, CDR2 YFSETQ. With V trimmed by 3 bases and J by 3 bases, 10 bases remained unmatched. Using reference TRBV5-1 and TRBJ2-7 for the parts outside the CDR3, the full variable domain is KAGVTQTPRYLIKTRGQQVTLSCSPISGHRSVSWYQQTPGQGLQFLFEYFSETQRNKGNFPGRFSGRQFSNSRSEMNVSTLELGDSALYLCASSSGLAGGTLNYEQYFGPGTRLTVT.

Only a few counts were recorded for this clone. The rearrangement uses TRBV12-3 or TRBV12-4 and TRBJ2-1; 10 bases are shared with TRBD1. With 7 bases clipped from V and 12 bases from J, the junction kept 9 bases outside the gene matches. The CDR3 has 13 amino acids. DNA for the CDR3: TGTGCCAGCACCACCCGGGGGGACAGGGGGCAGTTCTTC. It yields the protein CASTTRGDRGQFF.

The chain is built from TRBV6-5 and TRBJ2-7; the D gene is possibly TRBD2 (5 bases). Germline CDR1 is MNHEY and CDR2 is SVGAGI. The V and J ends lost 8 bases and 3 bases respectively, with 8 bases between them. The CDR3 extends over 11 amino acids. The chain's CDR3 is CASDRGYEQYF. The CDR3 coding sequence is TGTGCCAGCGACCGGGGCTACGAGCAGTACTTC.

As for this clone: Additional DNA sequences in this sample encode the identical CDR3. This CDR3 reads CASSGTGMNTEAFF. DNA of the CDR3: TGTGCCAGCAGTGGGACAGGGATGAACACTGAAGCTTTCTTT. The V call is TRBV25-1, the J call TRBJ1-1; 8 nucleotides line up with TRBD1. This CDR3 comprises 14 residues. The V gene's germline CDR1 is MGHDK and CDR2 SYGVNS. J was trimmed by 0 bases and V by 4 bases; bases with no gene match: 1.

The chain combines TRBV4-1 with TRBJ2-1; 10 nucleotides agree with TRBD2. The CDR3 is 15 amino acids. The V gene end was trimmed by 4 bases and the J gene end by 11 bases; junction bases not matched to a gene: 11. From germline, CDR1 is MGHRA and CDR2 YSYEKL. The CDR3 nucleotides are TGCGCCAGCAGCCCCCCGTTAGCGGGAGGAGGACAGCAGTTCTTC. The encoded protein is CASSPPLAGGGQQFF.

The CDR3, as DNA: TGTGCCAGCAGCCAATCGAGAGTTTCACCCCTCCACTTT. It translates to CASSQSRVSPLHF. This rearrangement joins TRBV16 to TRBJ1-6; D is undetermined. Germline V CDR1 and CDR2: KGHSY, FQNENV. V dropped 0 bases and J dropped 9 bases, with 6 bases sitting between them. The CDR3 sequence is 13 residues long.

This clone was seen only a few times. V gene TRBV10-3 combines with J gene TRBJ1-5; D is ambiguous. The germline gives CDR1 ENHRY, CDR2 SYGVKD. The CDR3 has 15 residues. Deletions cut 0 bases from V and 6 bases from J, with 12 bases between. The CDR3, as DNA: TGTGCCATCAGTGAGTCGGAGGGCCTAGGTCAGCCCCAGCATTTT. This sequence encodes CAISESEGLGQPQHF.

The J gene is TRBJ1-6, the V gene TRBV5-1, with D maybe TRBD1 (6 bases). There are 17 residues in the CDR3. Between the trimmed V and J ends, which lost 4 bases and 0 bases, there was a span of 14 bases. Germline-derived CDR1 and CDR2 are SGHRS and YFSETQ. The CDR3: CASSLRTASSYNSPLHF. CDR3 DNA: TGCGCCAGCAGCCTACGGACAGCTAGCTCCTATAATTCACCCCTCCACTTT. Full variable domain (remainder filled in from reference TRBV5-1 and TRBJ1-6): KAGVTQTPRYLIKTRGQQVTLSCSPISGHRSVSWYQQTPGQGLQFLFEYFSETQRNKGNFPGRFSGRQFSNSRSEMNVSTLELGDSALYLCASSLRTASSYNSPLHFGNGTRLTVT.

As DNA, the CDR3 is TGTGCCAGCAGCGGACAGGGGGCGGGAGGCTACACCTTC. Its translation is CASSGQGAGGYTF. This chain connects TRBV7-9 to TRBJ1-2; TRBD1 matches at 11 bases. CDR3 length: 13 amino acids. V lost 5 bases, J lost 8 bases, and 4 bases stayed unmatched. Germline CDR1 and CDR2: SEHNR and FQNEAQ (reference sequence).

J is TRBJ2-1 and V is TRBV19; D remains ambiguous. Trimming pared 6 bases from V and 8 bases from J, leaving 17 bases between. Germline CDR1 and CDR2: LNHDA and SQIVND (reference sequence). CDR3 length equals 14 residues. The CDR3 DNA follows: TGTGCCAGTAGCCCCACTTTGGTAAGCTATGAGCAGTTCTTC. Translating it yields CASSPTLVSYEQFF.

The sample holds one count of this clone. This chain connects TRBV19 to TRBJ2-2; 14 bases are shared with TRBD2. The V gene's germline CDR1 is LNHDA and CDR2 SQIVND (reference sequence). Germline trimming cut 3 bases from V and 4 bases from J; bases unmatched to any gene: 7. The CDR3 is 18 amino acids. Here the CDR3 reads CASSIRLAGGPRTGELFF. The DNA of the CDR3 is TGTGCCAGTAGTATCCGACTAGCGGGAGGGCCGCGCACCGGGGAGCTGTTTTTT.

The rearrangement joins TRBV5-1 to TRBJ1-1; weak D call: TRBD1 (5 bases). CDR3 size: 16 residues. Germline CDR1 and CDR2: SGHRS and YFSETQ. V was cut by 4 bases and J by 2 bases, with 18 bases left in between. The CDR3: CASSLLEGRGNTEAFF. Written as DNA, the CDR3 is TGCGCCAGCAGCCTCCTGGAGGGACGGGGAAACACTGAAGCTTTCTTT.

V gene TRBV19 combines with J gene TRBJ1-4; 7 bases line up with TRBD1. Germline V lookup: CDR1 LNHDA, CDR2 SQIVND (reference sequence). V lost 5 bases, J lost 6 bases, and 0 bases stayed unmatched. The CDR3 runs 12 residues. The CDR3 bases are TGTGCCAGTAGTGACAGGGATGAAAAACTGTTTTTT. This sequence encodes CASSDRDEKLFF. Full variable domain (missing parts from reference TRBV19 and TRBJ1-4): DGGITQSPKYLFRKEGQNVTLSCEQNLNHDAMYWYRQDPGQGLRLIYYSQIVNDFQKGDIAEGYSVSREKKESFPLTVTSAQKNPTAFYLCASSDRDEKLFFGSGTQLSVL.